The text below deals with one T cell receptor (beta chain). The antigen remains unidentified. Germline V gene sequence: CDR1 LGHNT, CDR2 FRNRAP. Trimming pared 8 bases from V and 7 bases from J, leaving 14 bases between. CDR3 length equals 12 residues. This sample is drawn from a study of CD8+ T cells in alopecia areata. About the research overall: Tofacitinib was taken orally by treated patients, and the dose was 5 to 10 mg twice daily.

Whole-study findings and limits: The study also sequences resident alphabeta T cells of normal skin in scalp samples.

Treatment noted: oral pan-JAK inhibitor, 5-10 mg twice daily. Peripheral blood, together with lesional scalp punch biopsies, was collected from alopecia areata patients. It was cDNA, reverse transcribed from extracted RNA, that served as the sequencing template. The table came from immunoSEQ multiplex PCR; TCRdb's copy has only in-frame clones and leaves some out. In the table there are hundreds of thousands of clones, approximately 70% of which are singletons. The clonotype was recovered from a human donor with alopecia areata. The material sequenced was CD4+ T cells sorted from blood, taken around week 46, from a patient treated with tofacitinib. The V gene is TRBV12-5, the J gene TRBJ2-5; D not certain. CDR3 in amino acids: CASRLGRGTQYF. Written as DNA, the CDR3 is TGTGCTAGTCGACTCGGCCGTGGGACCCAGTACTTC.